This TCR beta chain was captured by sequencing in a study of blood T cell repertoires in COVID-19 (TCRdb year 2020). Regarding the study in general: Samples from collaborators originated in the United States, Italy and Spain and spanned both the acute and convalescent phases of COVID-19. The prospective study material was composed of cDNA or gDNA derived from T cells, B-cell-depleted T cells, or PBMCs. Subjects who had been exposed to COVID-19, were actively infected with it, or had recovered from it provided the deeply sampled blood TCRbeta repertoires that made up the dataset. A freely available public database, intended as a resource for researchers studying the immune response to SARS-CoV-2, is where the repertoires were released. Samples came from the ongoing ImmuneRACE study (first 160 participants) plus 1,254 subjects from 6 global collaborators. The sample metadata nearly always contained a de-identified subject ID, COVID-19 status, age in years and sex. HLA class I and class II types, where available, came from metadata supplied by the sample provider rather than from assay-based typing. General findings and caveats noted by the study authors: The quantity of clinical and demographic metadata differed by source and by participant and was supplied without curation.

Participants in the prospective study were enrolled through a virtual design, were aged roughly 18 to 90 years, and lived in 24 United States geographic areas. To assign participants to cohorts, the prospective study relied on clinical history that participants themselves reported in a screening survey and a study questionnaire. For ImmuneRACE Cohort 3, a participant was defined as recovered based on two consecutive negative NP/OP PCR tests, clearance by a healthcare professional, or resolution of symptoms. In the prospective study, mobile phlebotomists collected whole blood, serum and a nasopharyngeal or oropharyngeal swab from each participant. Prospective study participants could optionally give additional blood draws and questionnaires over a roughly two-month period. Blood samples from the prospective study were shipped frozen or at room temperature prior to DNA extraction. TCRbeta CDR3 regions were amplified from genomic DNA using the immunoSEQ Assay, a bias-controlled multiplex PCR. The source study handled its data this way. The number of nucleated cells in each sample was estimated from the amplification of reference gene primers within the assay. To quantify the absolute abundance of each unique TCRbeta CDR3 rearrangement, sequence reads were collapsed and filtered. For each sample, productive Simpson clonality was calculated by taking the square root of Simpson's diversity index across productive rearrangements. TCRdb carries this immuneACCESS record with in-frame sequences only. Its versions omit some clonotypes, under half of them owing to an unresolved V gene in the studies checked, with the rest unexplained. For V, J and clone size, that table is used; D and trimming come from the DNA. The sample table shows a few hundred thousand clones, and 80% to 90% are seen once. 4.3% of the sample rests with the top ten.

Reading from cysteine to phenylalanine, the CDR3 counts 18 amino acids. Of the read, only the CDR3 DNA is kept; its 54 bases are in frame from base 1. The junction shows trimming of 7 bases on V and 8 bases on J, and the gene matches do not reach 20 bases of it. The germline V gene supplies CDR1 SNHLY and CDR2 FYNNEI. In the case of this clone: It lacks a known antigen. Base qualities are not recorded, but no much larger clone differs from it by a single base.

The rearrangement combines TRBV2 with TRBJ1-4; TRBD1 lines up with 9 middle nucleotides. This clonotype was obtained from a woman in her 30s who had recovered from COVID-19. Sample: PBMCs or T cells enriched from blood (not recorded which). The DNA sequence reads TGTGCCAGCAAAACGGGGACAGGGATAAACCCGGATGACGAAAAACTGTTTTTT. Its product reads: CASKTGTGINPDDEKLFF.